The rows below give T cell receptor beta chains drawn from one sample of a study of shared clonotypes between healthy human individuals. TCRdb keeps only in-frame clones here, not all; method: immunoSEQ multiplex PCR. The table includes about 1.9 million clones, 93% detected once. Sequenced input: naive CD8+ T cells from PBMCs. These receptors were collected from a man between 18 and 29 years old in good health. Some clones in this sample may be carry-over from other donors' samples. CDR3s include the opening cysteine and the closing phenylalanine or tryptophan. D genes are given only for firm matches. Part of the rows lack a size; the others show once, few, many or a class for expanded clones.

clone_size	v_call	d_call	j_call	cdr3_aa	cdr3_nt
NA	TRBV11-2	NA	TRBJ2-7	CASSSSDGHPYEQYF	TGTGCCAGCAGCTCCTCGGACGGGCATCCCTACGAGCAGTACTTC
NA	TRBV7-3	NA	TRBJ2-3	CASSLGLDRGTDTQYF	TGTGCCAGCAGCTTAGGGTTGGACCGCGGCACAGATACGCAGTATTTT
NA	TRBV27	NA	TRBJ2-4	CASSSIAVKNIQYF	TGTGCCAGCAGCTCCATAGCGGTCAAAAACATTCAGTACTTC
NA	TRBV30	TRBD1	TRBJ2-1	CAWSVRTGRPYNEQFF	TGTGCCTGGAGTGTTAGGACAGGGAGGCCCTACAATGAGCAGTTCTTC
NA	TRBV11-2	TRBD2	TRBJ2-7	CASSGLAGGYEQYF	TGTGCCAGCAGCGGACTAGCGGGGGGCTACGAGCAGTACTTC
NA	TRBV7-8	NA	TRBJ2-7	CASSPFGDEQYF	TGTGCCAGCAGCCCCTTCGGGGACGAGCAGTACTTC
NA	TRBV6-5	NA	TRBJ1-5	CASSYQGQNQPQHF	TGTGCCAGCAGTTACCAGGGCCAGAATCAGCCCCAGCATTTT
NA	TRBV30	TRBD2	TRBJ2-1	CAWIGGSEQFF	TGTGCCTGGATCGGGGGGAGTGAGCAGTTCTTC
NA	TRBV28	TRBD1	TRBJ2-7	CASSSAGGTYEQYF	TGTGCCAGCAGTTCGGCAGGGGGCACCTACGAGCAGTACTTC
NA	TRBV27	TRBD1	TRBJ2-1	CASSPRDRALKNEQFF	TGTGCCAGCAGTCCTAGGGACAGGGCTCTAAAAAATGAGCAGTTCTTC
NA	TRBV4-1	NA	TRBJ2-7	CASSPSRGNSYEQYF	TGCGCCAGCAGCCCCAGTCGGGGGAACTCCTACGAGCAGTACTTC
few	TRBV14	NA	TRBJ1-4	CASSRVSLPTNEKLFF	TGTGCCAGCAGCCGGGTATCACTTCCAACTAATGAAAAACTGTTTTTT
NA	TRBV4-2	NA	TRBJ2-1	CASSPRWADEQFF	TGTGCCAGCAGCCCCCGATGGGCGGATGAGCAGTTCTTC
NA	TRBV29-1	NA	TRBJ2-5	CSVDKPPGEQYF	TGCAGCGTTGATAAGCCACCGGGGGAGCAGTACTTC
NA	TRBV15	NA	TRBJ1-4	CATSLLRDTEKLFF	TGTGCCACCAGCCTGCTTAGGGACACCGAAAAACTGTTTTTT
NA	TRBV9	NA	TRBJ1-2	CASSLGRNGYTF	TGTGCCAGCAGCCTCGGACGGAATGGCTACACCTTC
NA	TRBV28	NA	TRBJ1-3	CASRPGLPESGNTIYF	TGTGCCAGCAGGCCCGGACTTCCAGAGTCTGGAAACACCATATATTTT
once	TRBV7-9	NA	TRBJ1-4	CASSLVVRGNEKLFF	TGTGCCAGCAGTTTGGTGGTTCGGGGGAATGAAAAACTGTTTTTT
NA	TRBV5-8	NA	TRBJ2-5	CASSLGTSLYQETQYF	TGTGCCAGCAGCTTGGGCACTAGCCTATACCAAGAGACCCAGTACTTC
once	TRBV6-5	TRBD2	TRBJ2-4	CASSYSPGGNIQYF	TGTGCCAGCAGTTACTCACCGGGAGGAAACATTCAGTACTTC
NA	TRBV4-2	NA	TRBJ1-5	CASSHLGDQQPQHF	TGTGCCAGCAGTCATCTCGGGGATCAACAGCCCCAGCATTTT
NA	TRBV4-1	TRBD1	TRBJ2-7	CASSQDPDRGTYEQYF	TGCGCCAGCAGCCAAGATCCGGACAGGGGAACCTACGAGCAGTACTTC
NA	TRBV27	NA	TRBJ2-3	CASSLWGLASEYF	TGTGCCAGCAGTTTATGGGGACTGGCCTCTGAGTATTTT
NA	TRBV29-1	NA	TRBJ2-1	CSVEDPGPSVGEQFF	TGCAGCGTTGAAGATCCGGGGCCTTCGGTAGGTGAGCAGTTCTTC
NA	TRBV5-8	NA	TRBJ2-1	CASSFTPPGNEQFF	TGTGCCAGCAGCTTCACCCCTCCCGGCAATGAGCAGTTCTTC
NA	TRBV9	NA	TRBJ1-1	CASSPRTANTEAFF	TGTGCCAGCAGCCCCAGGACAGCGAACACTGAAGCTTTCTTT
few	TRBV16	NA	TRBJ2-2	CASSQSPGTGELFF	TGTGCCAGCAGCCAATCGCCCGGCACCGGGGAGCTGTTTTTT
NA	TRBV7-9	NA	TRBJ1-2	CASSVKGGSPGYGYTF	TGTGCCAGCAGCGTGAAAGGTGGTTCCCCTGGCTATGGCTACACCTTC
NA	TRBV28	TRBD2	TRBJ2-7	CASSPRGRREKGEQYF	TGTGCCAGCAGTCCACGGGGACGGCGGGAGAAGGGCGAGCAGTACTTC
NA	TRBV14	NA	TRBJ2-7	CASSQGLGDLSSYEQYF	TGTGCCAGCAGCCAAGGTTTGGGAGACTTGAGCTCCTACGAGCAGTACTTC
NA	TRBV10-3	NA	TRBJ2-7	CAISGVTLPVEGQYF	TGTGCCATCAGTGGCGTCACACTCCCCGTTGAAGGGCAGTACTTC
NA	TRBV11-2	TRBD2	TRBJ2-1	CASSLVGGRVPFF	TGTGCCAGCAGCTTAGTTGGCGGGAGGGTTCCGTTCTTC
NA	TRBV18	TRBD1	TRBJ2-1	CASSPLGQGYEQFF	TGTGCCAGCTCACCACTGGGACAGGGATATGAGCAGTTCTTC
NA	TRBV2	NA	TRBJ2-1	CASSEVASNEQFF	TGTGCCAGCAGTGAGGTAGCCTCCAATGAGCAGTTCTTC
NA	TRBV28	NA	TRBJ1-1	CASSADRSSDEAFF	TGTGCCAGCAGTGCCGACAGATCTAGCGATGAAGCTTTCTTT
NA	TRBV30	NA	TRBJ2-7	CAWSVLGHEQYF	TGTGCCTGGAGTGTACTAGGACACGAGCAGTACTTC
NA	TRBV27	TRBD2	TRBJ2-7	CASSPSGPSYEQYF	TGTGCCAGCAGTCCTAGCGGGCCCTCCTACGAGCAGTACTTC
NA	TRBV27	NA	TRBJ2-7	CASSFGQRYEQYF	TGTGCCAGCAGTTTTGGACAGCGCTACGAGCAGTACTTC
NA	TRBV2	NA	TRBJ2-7	CASKVEGAIEQYF	TGTGCCAGCAAAGTCGAGGGTGCAATCGAGCAGTACTTC
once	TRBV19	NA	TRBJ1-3	CASSIEAPSGNTIYF	TGTGCCAGTAGTATCGAGGCTCCCTCTGGAAACACCATATATTTT
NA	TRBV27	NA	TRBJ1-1	CASSPTPPQGGYTEAFF	TGTGCCAGCAGTCCCACCCCACCACAGGGCGGGTACACTGAAGCTTTCTTT
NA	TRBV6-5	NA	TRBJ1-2	CASSTRGGYTF	TGTGCCAGCAGTACCAGGGGTGGCTACACCTTC
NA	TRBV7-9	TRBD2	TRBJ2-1	CASSLGLAGVEQFF	TGTGCCAGCAGCTTAGGGCTAGCGGGAGTGGAGCAGTTCTTC
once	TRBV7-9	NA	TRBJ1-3	CASSGDFDGNTIYF	TGTGCCAGCAGCGGGGATTTCGATGGAAACACCATATATTTT
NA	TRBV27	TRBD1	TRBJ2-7	CASSPGPGTGEYEQYF	TGTGCCAGCAGCCCCGGACCCGGGACAGGGGAGTACGAGCAGTACTTC
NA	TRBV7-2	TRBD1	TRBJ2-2	CASSSRQGGRELFF	TGTGCCAGCAGCTCGCGACAGGGCGGCCGGGAGCTGTTTTTT
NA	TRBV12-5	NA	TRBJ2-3	CASSGIGGVGDTQYF	TGTGCTAGTTCGGGTATAGGGGGAGTCGGCGATACGCAGTATTTT
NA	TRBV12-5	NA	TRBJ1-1	CASGFGGANVKQAFF	TGTGCTAGTGGTTTCGGGGGGGCGAACGTAAAACAAGCTTTCTTT
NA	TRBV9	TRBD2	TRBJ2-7	CASGSGSHSYEQYF	TGTGCCAGCGGTAGCGGGAGCCACTCCTACGAGCAGTACTTC
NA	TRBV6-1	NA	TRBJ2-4	CASSEGTLAKNIQYF	TGTGCCAGCAGTGAGGGGACACTAGCCAAAAACATTCAGTACTTC
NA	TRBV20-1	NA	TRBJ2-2	CSAREYGELFF	TGCAGTGCTAGAGAATACGGGGAGCTGTTTTTT
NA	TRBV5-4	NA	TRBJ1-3	CASSLQGMPGTIYF	TGTGCCAGCAGCTTGCAGGGGATGCCGGGCACCATATATTTT
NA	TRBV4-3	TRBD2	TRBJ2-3	CASSSGLAEGTQYF	TGCGCCAGCAGCTCTGGACTAGCCGAAGGTACGCAGTATTTT